This T cell receptor beta chain was documented in a study of identical twins. General study results and limits: Among beta out-of-frame sequences, excess sharing between twins appeared weaker. There were fewer insertions in abundant cord blood beta clonotypes, but memory repertoires showed no such pattern. Cross-sectional statistical analysis was relied on for the conclusions, without the same donors being followed.

TCRdb itself ran the 5' RACE reads through MiXCR, one entry per CDR3 protein. The sample includes roughly 1,500,000 distinct CDR3 sequences, about 32% of them seen just once. Comment on this clonotype: Its antigen is as yet unknown.

CDR3 size: 15 residues. Unmatched junction bases numbered 6, after V lost 5 bases and J lost 3 bases. CDR1 MNHEY and CDR2 SVGAGI come from the germline V gene. This sequence was found in a newborn girl in good health. Sequencing was carried out using cord blood. This chain uses TRBV6-5 with TRBJ1-1, with 10 bases identical to TRBD1. This chain's CDR3 is CASSRLGQGYTEAFF. In DNA form, the CDR3 reads TGTGCCAGCAGTCGTCTGGGACAGGGGTACACTGAAGCTTTCTTT.